This is a list of T cell receptor beta chains from one sample in a study of blood T cell dynamics during melanoma immunotherapy. The table came from immunoSEQ multiplex PCR; TCRdb's copy has only in-frame clones and leaves some out. The top ten clones hold about 1% of a sample with about 20,000 clones, roughly nine tenths of them seen once. The sample was blood, taken from a patient treated with checkpoint blockade. These receptor sequences come from a human donor with melanoma. Each CDR3 is given with its conserved first and last residue. D genes are given only for firm matches. For some rows the clone size is stated as once, few or many, or as a class when expanded; others skip it.

once 12 TRBJ2-1 . TRBV4-1 TGCGCCAGCAGCCAAGCCGTAGATGAGCAGTTCTTC CASSQAVDEQFF
. 16 TRBJ1-1 . TRBV6-6 TGTGCCAGCAGTTACCATCTACAGGGTTGGGGCACTGAAGCTTTCTTT CASSYHLQGWGTEAFF
. 12 TRBJ2-7 . TRBV6-5 TGTGCCAGCAGTTCGAGGAGGGGCGAGCAGTACTTC CASSSRRGEQYF
. 18 TRBJ2-1 TRBD1 TRBV27 TGTGCCAGCACTGTGGGAGTATTCGGGACAGGATCTCGCAATGAGCAGTTCTTC CASTVGVFGTGSRNEQFF
. 15 TRBJ2-7 TRBD1 TRBV6-5 TGTGCCAGCAGGAACCGAGGGACAGGACCCGTTCAGCAGTACTTC CASRNRGTGPVQQYF
once 14 TRBJ2-5 . TRBV11-3 TGTGCCAGCAGCCCAAGGGCCGTAGGGGAGACCCAGTACTTC CASSPRAVGETQYF
. 14 TRBJ2-7 TRBD1 TRBV28 TGTGCCAGCAGCCTCGACAGGGTGCGCTACGAGCAGTACTTC CASSLDRVRYEQYF
. 16 TRBJ1-3 . TRBV7-2 TGTGCCAGCAGCCCCGGGGGAGGGTACTCTGGAAACACCATATATTTT CASSPGGGYSGNTIYF
. 15 TRBJ1-2 TRBD1 TRBV2 TGTGCCAGCAGTTTGGACAGGACTACTGGCTATGGCTACACCTTC CASSLDRTTGYGYTF
once 14 TRBJ1-5 . TRBV15 TGTGCCACCAGTACAGGCAATAGCAATCAGCCCCAGCATTTT CATSTGNSNQPQHF
. 13 TRBJ2-7 TRBD1 TRBV30 TGTGCCTCGGCAGGGGGCGCCTGGGACGAGCAGTACTTC CASAGGAWDEQYF
. 14 TRBJ1-1 TRBD1 TRBV2 TGTGCCAGCAGTCTACAGGGGAGGGGGACTGAAGCTTTCTTT CASSLQGRGTEAFF
. 15 TRBJ2-7 . TRBV9 TGTGCCAGCAGCGTACGGTCCGACGTTGCGAGCGAGCAGTACTTC CASSVRSDVASEQYF
few 15 TRBJ2-7 . TRBV5-1 TGCGCCAGCAGCTTGGAAGGCTCAGTCGCCTACGAGCAGTACTTC CASSLEGSVAYEQYF
. 14 TRBJ1-4 . TRBV19 TGTGCCAGCACCACCGGGACGGGGGTTGAAAAACTGTTTTTT CASTTGTGVEKLFF
. 15 TRBJ2-1 TRBD1 TRBV25-1 TGTGCCAGCAGTGCTTCCGGGACAGGCCGGGGTGAGCAGTTCTTC CASSASGTGRGEQFF
. 14 TRBJ1-4 . TRBV5-8 TGTGCCAGCAGCCCGAGAATAACTAATGAAAAACTGTTTTTT CASSPRITNEKLFF
. 17 TRBJ2-1 . TRBV7-8 TGTGCCAGCAGCTTAGGGCAGGGGCTCAGCTCCTACAATGAGCAGTTCTTC CASSLGQGLSSYNEQFF
. 15 TRBJ2-7 . TRBV27 TGTGCCAGCAGTTACTCCCCAGGGTCCCCCTACGAGCAGTACTTC CASSYSPGSPYEQYF
. 15 TRBJ2-7 TRBD1 TRBV7-3 TGTGCCAGCAGCTTAAATCAGGGACAGGGAGGAGAGCAGTACTTC CASSLNQGQGGEQYF